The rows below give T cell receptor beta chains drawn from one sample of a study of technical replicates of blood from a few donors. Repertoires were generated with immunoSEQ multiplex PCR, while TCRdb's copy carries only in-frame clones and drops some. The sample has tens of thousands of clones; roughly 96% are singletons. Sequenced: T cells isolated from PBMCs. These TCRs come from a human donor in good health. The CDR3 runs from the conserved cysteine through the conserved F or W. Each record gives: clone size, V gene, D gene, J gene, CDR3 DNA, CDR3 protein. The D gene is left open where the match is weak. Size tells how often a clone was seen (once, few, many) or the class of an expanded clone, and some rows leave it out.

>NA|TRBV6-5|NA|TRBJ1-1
TGTGCCACCAAGATACAGGGATCCATGAACACTGAAGCTTTCTTT
CATKIQGSMNTEAFF
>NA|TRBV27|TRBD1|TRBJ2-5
TGTGCCAGCAGTTTCCTTCGATCAGGGGGCGCAGAGACCCAGTACTTC
CASSFLRSGGAETQYF
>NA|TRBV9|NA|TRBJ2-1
TGTGCCAGCAGCGTAGAACCCACAGGGGAGCAGTTCTTC
CASSVEPTGEQFF
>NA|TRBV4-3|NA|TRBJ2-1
TGCGCCAGCAGCCAAGGTCCGGTCGTAACTGAGCAGTTCTTC
CASSQGPVVTEQFF
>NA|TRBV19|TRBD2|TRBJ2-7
TGTGCCAGTAGTATGTTGCGGGAGGGCCCCTACGAGCAGTACTTC
CASSMLREGPYEQYF
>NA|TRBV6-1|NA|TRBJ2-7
TGTGCCAGCACAGAGAGGTCCTACGAGCAGTACTTC
CASTERSYEQYF
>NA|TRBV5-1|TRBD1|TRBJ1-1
TGCGCCAGCAGCTTGGGAGGACAGGGGGGAATCACTGAAGCTTTCTTT
CASSLGGQGGITEAFF
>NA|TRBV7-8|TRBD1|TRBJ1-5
TGTGCCAGCTGGACAGGGTATAGCAATCAGCCCCAGCATTTT
CASWTGYSNQPQHF
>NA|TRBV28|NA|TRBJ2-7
TGTGCCAGCAGTTTAGGGACAACCTACGAGCAGTACTTC
CASSLGTTYEQYF
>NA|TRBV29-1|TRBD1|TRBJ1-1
TGCAGCGTTGGAGGCACAGGGGGCCAGACCTTGAACACTGAAGCTTTCTTT
CSVGGTGGQTLNTEAFF
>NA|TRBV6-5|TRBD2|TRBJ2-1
TGTGCCAGCAGTTACTTTGCTAGCGGGAGGTCCGAGCAGTTCTTC
CASSYFASGRSEQFF
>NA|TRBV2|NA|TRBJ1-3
TGTGCCAGCAGTGAGCGGATCTCTGGAAACACCATATATTTT
CASSERISGNTIYF
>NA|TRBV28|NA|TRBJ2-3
TGTGCCAGCAGTACTCTCCAATTGATGGATACGCAGTATTTT
CASSTLQLMDTQYF
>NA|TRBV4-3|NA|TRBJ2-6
TGCGCCAGCAGCCCCAGGGTAGTCGGGGCCAACGTCCTGACTTTC
CASSPRVVGANVLTF
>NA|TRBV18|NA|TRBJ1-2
TGTGCCAGCTCAACAGGGCACGGCTACACCTTC
CASSTGHGYTF
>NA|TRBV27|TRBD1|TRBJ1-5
TGTGCCAGCAGTTCCCCCGGGACAGGGGTCGATTCCCAGCATTTT
CASSSPGTGVDSQHF
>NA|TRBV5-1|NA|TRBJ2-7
TGCGCCAGCAGCTTGGAGGAGGGAGTAGTAGGCGAGCAGTACTTC
CASSLEEGVVGEQYF
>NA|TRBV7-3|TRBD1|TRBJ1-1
TGTGCCAGCAGCTTAGCAGGGGGCGCCGACACTGAAGCTTTCTTT
CASSLAGGADTEAFF
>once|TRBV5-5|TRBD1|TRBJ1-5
TGTGCCAGCAGCGAGAGACCGGGACAGGTATCCAATCAGCCCCAGCATTTT
CASSERPGQVSNQPQHF
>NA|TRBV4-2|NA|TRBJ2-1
TGTGCCAGCAGCCAAGATCGATGGCCAGGGGAGGGCCATGAGCAGTTCTTC
CASSQDRWPGEGHEQFF
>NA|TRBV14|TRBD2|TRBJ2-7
TGTGCCAGCAGCCAAACTAGCGGCTCCTACGAGCAGTACTTC
CASSQTSGSYEQYF
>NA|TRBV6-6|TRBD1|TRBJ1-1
TGTGCCAGCAGTTCTATAGGGGGCGAAGCTTTCTTT
CASSSIGGEAFF
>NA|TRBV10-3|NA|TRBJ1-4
TGTGCCATCAGTGGGCAAACTAATGAAAAACTGTTTTTT
CAISGQTNEKLFF
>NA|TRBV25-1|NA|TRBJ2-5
TGTGCCAGCAGTGATCTAGACAGATGGGAGACCCAGTACTTC
CASSDLDRWETQYF
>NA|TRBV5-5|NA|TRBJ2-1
TGTGCCAGCAGCGCGACGGGGGGCGGTTACAATGAGCAGTTCTTC
CASSATGGGYNEQFF
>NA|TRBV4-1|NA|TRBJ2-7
TGCGCCAGCAGCCGCTCGGGACTCGCTGATTACGAGCAGTACTTC
CASSRSGLADYEQYF
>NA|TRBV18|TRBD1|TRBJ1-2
TGTGCCAGCTCACCAGTGGGACAGGCCCCTAACTATGGCTACACCTTC
CASSPVGQAPNYGYTF
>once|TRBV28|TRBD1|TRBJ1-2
TGTGCCAGCAGACGTGGGACAGGGGAAGGCTTACTCTATGGCTACACCTTC
CASRRGTGEGLLYGYTF
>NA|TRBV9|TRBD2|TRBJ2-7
TGTGCCAGCAGTGTTAACCATAGCGGGGAGGAAGACCAAGAGCAGTACTTC
CASSVNHSGEEDQEQYF
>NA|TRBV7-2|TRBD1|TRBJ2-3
TGTGCCAGCAGCTATGGACAGGGATACACAGATACGCAGTATTTT
CASSYGQGYTDTQYF
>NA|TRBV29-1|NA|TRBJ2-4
TGCAGCGTCTTCAGGGGTTTCGGAAACATTCAGTACTTC
CSVFRGFGNIQYF
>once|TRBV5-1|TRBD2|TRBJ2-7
TGCGCCAGCAGACCCCTTAGCGGGAGGGAAGCCTACGAGCAGTACTTC
CASRPLSGREAYEQYF
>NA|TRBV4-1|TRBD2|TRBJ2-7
TGCGCCAGCAGCCATGGGACTAGCGGGAGTCCCGAGCAGTACTTC
CASSHGTSGSPEQYF
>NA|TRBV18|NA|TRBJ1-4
TGTGCCAGCTCACCAGAGGGGAGGTCTAATGAAAAACTGTTTTTT
CASSPEGRSNEKLFF
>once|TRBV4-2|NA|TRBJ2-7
TGTGCCAGCAGCCAGGTTCAGGCGGTAGCGTACGAGCAGTACTTC
CASSQVQAVAYEQYF
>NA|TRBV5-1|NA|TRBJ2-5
TGCGCCAGCAAAGGGGGTTTCTTAGAGACCCAGTACTTC
CASKGGFLETQYF
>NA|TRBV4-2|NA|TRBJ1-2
TGTGCCAGCAGCCAAGACGAGAGGGGGGGTACTAACTATGGCTACACCTTC
CASSQDERGGTNYGYTF
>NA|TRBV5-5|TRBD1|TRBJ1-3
TGTGCCAGCAGCCCAAGACTACCGATTCAGGGGGACGGAAACACCATATATTTT
CASSPRLPIQGDGNTIYF
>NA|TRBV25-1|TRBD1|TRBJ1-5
TGTGCCACCTACCCCGGGACAGGGGCTTTTAGGAATCAGCCCCAGCATTTT
CATYPGTGAFRNQPQHF
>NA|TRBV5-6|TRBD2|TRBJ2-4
TGTGCCAGCAGCTACGCCCTAGCGGGAGGGCCAAACTTC
CASSYALAGGPNF
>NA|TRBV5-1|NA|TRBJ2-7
TGCGCCAGCAGCCAGGACAGCGCCTACGAGCAGTACTTC
CASSQDSAYEQYF
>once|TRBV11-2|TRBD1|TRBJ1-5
TGTGCCAGCAGCTTAGGGACAGGCAGCAATCAGCCCCAGCATTTT
CASSLGTGSNQPQHF
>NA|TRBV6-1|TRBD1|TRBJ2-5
TGTGCCAGCAGTGAATGGGACAGGGGTCGTGAAGAGACCCAGTACTTC
CASSEWDRGREETQYF
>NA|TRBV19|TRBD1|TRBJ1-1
TGTGCCAGTAGTAGACCCGGGACAGCAAATGAAGCTTTCTTT
CASSRPGTANEAFF
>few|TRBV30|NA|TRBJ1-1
TGTGCCTGGAGTCGGGGGGCTGAAGCTTTCTTT
CAWSRGAEAFF